Included here is one T cell receptor beta chain sequence, with context. This sample was taken from a study of blood T cell repertoires in COVID-19. Unmatched junction bases numbered 15, after V lost 6 bases and J lost 0 bases. This CDR3 region has 19 residues. CDR1 and CDR2 (germline): SNHLY, FYNNEI. Sequenced by immunoSEQ multiplex PCR; TCRdb stores in-frame clones only, minus some. The repertoire holds some 58,000 clones, approximately 80% seen once, with roughly a tenth in the top ten. The sequencing input was peripheral blood. The genes are TRBV2 and TRBJ2-7, with 12 nucleotides matching TRBD2. This TCR was recovered from a man aged 45-60 years with COVID-19, enrolled during active disease. CDR3 amino acids: CASSALPGLAGFRSYEQYF. The CDR3 nucleotides are TGTGCCAGCAGCGCGCTTCCGGGACTAGCGGGTTTCCGCTCCTACGAGCAGTACTTC.